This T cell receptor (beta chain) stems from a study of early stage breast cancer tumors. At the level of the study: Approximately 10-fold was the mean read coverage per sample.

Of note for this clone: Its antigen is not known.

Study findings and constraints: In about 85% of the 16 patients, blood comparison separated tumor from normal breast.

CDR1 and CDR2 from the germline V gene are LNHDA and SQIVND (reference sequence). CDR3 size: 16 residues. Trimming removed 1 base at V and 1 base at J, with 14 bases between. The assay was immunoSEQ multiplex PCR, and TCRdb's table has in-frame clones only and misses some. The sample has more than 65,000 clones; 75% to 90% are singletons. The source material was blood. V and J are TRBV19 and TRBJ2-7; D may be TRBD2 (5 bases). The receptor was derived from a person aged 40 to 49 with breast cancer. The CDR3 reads CASSIGGGGGSYEQYF. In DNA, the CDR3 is TGTGCCAGTAGTATAGGAGGCGGAGGTGGTTCCTACGAGCAGTACTTC.